Presented here are 9 T cell receptor beta chains from one specimen sequenced in a study of CD8+ T cells in alopecia areata. Extracted from the samples, RNA was reverse transcribed into cDNA to serve as the sequencing template. Profiled with immunoSEQ multiplex PCR; TCRdb holds only in-frame clones, not every one. The table shows 40,000 to 50,000 clones, with approximately 65% occurring only once. Described treatment: oral pan-JAK inhibitor, 5-10 mg twice daily. Sample: CD8+ T cells sorted from blood, taken at week 4, from a patient treated with tofacitinib. All receptors come from a human donor with alopecia areata.

This chain links TRBV15 with TRBJ2-3; the D is unclear. The CDR3 runs 15 residues. Germline CDR1 LNHNV, CDR2 YYDKDF (reference sequence). V gave up 3 bases and J gave up 0 bases, with 10 bases separating them. The DNA for the CDR3 is TGTGCCACCAGCAGGTTCCAGGACAGCACAGATACGCAGTATTTT. This gives the protein CATSRFQDSTDTQYF.

CDR3 coding DNA: TGCAGCGTTGACCCTAGCGACAATGAGCAGTTCTTC. It codes for CSVDPSDNEQFF. The rearrangement links TRBV29-1 to TRBJ2-1, with a possible D match to TRBD2 (6 bases). This CDR3 region has 12 residues. Germline CDR1 and CDR2: SQVTM and ANQGSEA. Between the trimmed V and J ends, which lost 3 bases and 5 bases, there was a span of 8 bases.

The gene calls are TRBV30 and TRBJ2-3; TRBD1 might be the D (6 bases). The CDR3 extends over 14 amino acids. CDR1 and CDR2 from the germline V gene are GTSNPN and SVGIG (reference sequence). V gave up 4 bases and J gave up 8 bases, with 19 bases separating them. DNA of the CDR3: TGTGCCTGGAAGGTTGAGGGGGTATGGGGTACGCAGTATTTT. It is translated as CAWKVEGVWGTQYF.

This chain links TRBV7-3 with TRBJ1-5; D remains unclear. V was clipped by 2 bases and J by 0 bases, with 14 bases between them. The CDR3 contains 17 residues. The germline V gene encodes CDR1 SGHTA and CDR2 FQGTGA. CDR3 DNA sequence: TGTGCCAGCAGCTTATATCCTACGCCCGATAGCAATCAGCCCCAGCATTTT. Translated: CASSLYPTPDSNQPQHF. The full variable domain, with the rest looked up from reference TRBV7-3 and TRBJ1-5, is GAGVSQTPSNKVTEKGKYVELRCDPISGHTALYWYRQSLGQGPEFLIYFQGTGAADDSGLPNDRFFAVRPEGSVSTLKIQRTERGDSAVYLCASSLYPTPDSNQPQHFGDGTRLSIL.

The rearrangement links TRBV20-1 to TRBJ2-7; no definite D call. The germline gives CDR1 DFQATT, CDR2 SNEGSKA (reference sequence). This CDR3 is 11 amino acids long. V was trimmed by 0 bases and J by 4 bases, leaving 4 bases between them. This chain's CDR3 is CSARDGYEQYF. CDR3 DNA sequence: TGCAGTGCTAGAGATGGGTACGAGCAGTACTTC.

V and J are TRBV10-2 and TRBJ1-1; 9 bases match TRBD1. Germline CDR1 and CDR2: WSHSY and SAAADI. V gave up 6 bases and J gave up 11 bases; unmatched junction bases: 19. The CDR3 loop spans 16 amino acids. DNA for the CDR3: TGCGCCAGCAGGGATATCCTGGACAGGGGAAATGTTGAGGCTTTCTTT. As protein: CASRDILDRGNVEAFF.

The chain recombines TRBV27 with TRBJ2-5; D not resolved. This CDR3 is built from 16 residues. V lost 4 bases to trimming and J lost 6 bases, with 21 bases between them. Germline V gene sequence: CDR1 MNHEY, CDR2 SMNVEV (reference sequence). CDR3 sequence reads: CASSSSSSTALQTQYF. CDR3 bases: TGTGCCAGCAGTTCAAGCTCGAGCACGGCTTTGCAGACCCAGTACTTC.

This chain joins TRBV2 and TRBJ2-7; D uncertain. This CDR3 is built from 13 residues. V was trimmed by 8 bases and J by 3 bases, leaving 14 bases between them. Germline lookup yields CDR1 SNHLY and CDR2 FYNNEI. CDR3 protein: CASDSEQLYEQYF. DNA for the CDR3: TGTGCCAGCGATTCGGAACAGCTCTACGAGCAGTACTTC.

This clone was seen once. The chain carries TRBV9 and TRBJ2-7; 7 nucleotides line up with TRBD1. The CDR3 has 16 amino acids. With 0 bases clipped from V and 3 bases from J, the junction kept 9 bases outside the gene matches. Germline V gives CDR1 SGDLS, CDR2 YYNGEE. The CDR3 region has the DNA TGTGCCAGCAGCGTAGATCCGGACAGGCGAAACTACGAGCAGTACTTC. Translated: CASSVDPDRRNYEQYF.